One and the same sample provided the 18 T cell receptor beta chains below, sequenced in a study of blood T cell repertoires in COVID-19. Sequenced by immunoSEQ multiplex PCR; TCRdb stores in-frame clones only, minus some. In the table there are 200,000 to 250,000 clones, 86% of which are singletons. Sequenced: peripheral blood. The receptors stem from a woman aged 55 to 70 who had recovered from COVID-19.

This clone showed up just a few times. The rearrangement links TRBV3-1 (or the pseudogene TRBV3-2) to TRBJ1-1; D possibly corresponds to TRBD1 (5 bases). Germline-derived CDR1 and CDR2 are LGHDT and YNNKEL (reference sequence). This CDR3 has 14 amino acids. V lost 0 bases and J 4 bases, leaving 9 bases between the germline ends. Here the CDR3 DNA reads TGTGCCAGCAGCCAAGAAAGGAGGGGCACTGAAGCTTTCTTT. Translated, it gives CASSQERRGTEAFF.

The chain joins TRBV28 to TRBJ1-2; 9 bases map to TRBD1. The CDR3 sequence is 16 residues long. CDR1 is MDHEN and CDR2 is SYDVKM in the germline V gene. V shed 6 bases and J 6 bases; nucleotides not matched to a gene: 14. The CDR3 sequence: CASSEPGQGWRNGYTF. As DNA, the CDR3 is TGTGCCAGCAGCGAACCGGGACAGGGATGGCGCAATGGCTACACCTTC.

This clone came up a few times. This chain connects TRBV7-2 to TRBJ2-2; D not resolved. Trimming removed 5 bases at V and 5 bases at J, with 12 bases between. Germline CDR1 reads SGHTA; CDR2 reads FQGNSA. CDR3 length equals 14 residues. DNA of the CDR3: TGTGCCAGCAGCCGTGAAGCTTGGACCGGGGAGCTGTTTTTT. Amino acids: CASSREAWTGELFF.

The rearrangement links TRBV6-5 to TRBJ1-2, with 7 bases identical to TRBD1. Per germline, CDR1 MNHEY and CDR2 SVGAGI. This CDR3 is 15 amino acids long. V lost 6 bases and J lost 4; bases outside the gene matches: 11. CDR3 amino acids: CASRTTGIGGYGYTF. CDR3 bases: TGTGCCAGCAGGACGACAGGGATTGGTGGCTATGGCTACACCTTC.

The chain links TRBV6-5 to TRBJ2-1; maybe TRBD1 (6 bases). Looked up from germline, CDR1 is MNHEY and CDR2 is SVGAGI. The CDR3 consists of 11 residues. The CDR3 bases are TGTGCGGGGACAACCTACAATGAGCAGTTCTTC. It translates to CAGTTYNEQFF.

V gene TRBV18 combines with J gene TRBJ1-3; 8 nucleotides match TRBD1. CDR3 length: 16 residues. Per germline, CDR1 KGHSH and CDR2 LQKENI. The trim removed 0 bases at V and 4 bases at J, leaving 5 bases unmatched. CDR3 DNA: TGTGCCAGCTCACCACCCGGCAGGGGGCTAGGAAACACCATATATTTT. Its protein product is CASSPPGRGLGNTIYF.

The V call is TRBV5-1, the J call TRBJ1-4, with 8 bases matching TRBD1. From germline, CDR1 is SGHRS and CDR2 YFSETQ. V lost 6 bases to trimming and J lost 5 bases; unmatched junction nucleotides: 3. This CDR3 region has 13 residues. CDR3 region: CASTGQVNEKLFF. CDR3 DNA sequence: TGCGCCAGCACGGGACAGGTGAATGAAAAACTGTTTTTT.

This clone is medium-sized by share. The junction departs from the called germline gene at one end, perhaps through a read error. The rearrangement links TRBV11-2 to TRBJ1-2, with TRBD1 identical over 8 bases. This CDR3 contains 13 residues. The germline V gene encodes CDR1 SGHAT and CDR2 FQNNGV. The DNA for the CDR3 is TGTGCCAGCAGCTTAGGGACAGGGTCCTTTTATAACTTC. This sequence encodes CASSLGTGSFYNF.

V gene TRBV4-3 combines with J gene TRBJ1-2; 9 nucleotides agree with TRBD1. In germline, CDR1 is LGHNA, CDR2 YSLEER. The CDR3 length is 16 residues. V gave up 3 bases and J gave up 7 bases; unmatched junction bases: 12. The CDR3 is CASSHSPGQGAGGYTF. For the CDR3, the DNA is TGCGCCAGCAGCCATTCACCGGGACAGGGAGCGGGTGGCTACACCTTC.

This clone has just one count. The chain is built from TRBV7-6 and TRBJ2-1, with TRBD2 as a possible D gene (5 bases). Trimming shortened V by 5 bases and J by 0 bases, and 8 bases separated the two germline ends. CDR3 length: 14 amino acids. Per the germline V gene, CDR1 is SGHVS and CDR2 is FNYEAQ. DNA of the CDR3: TGTGCCAGCAGCCCTGGAGGCTCCTACAATGAGCAGTTCTTC. Translation: CASSPGGSYNEQFF.

A remark on this clone: Additional DNA sequences in this sample encode the identical CDR3. The rearrangement links TRBV5-1 to TRBJ2-1; 12 nucleotides line up with TRBD2. The V segment lost 0 bases and the J segment 6 bases; nucleotides outside the gene matches: 1. CDR3 length: 15 amino acids. Germline assignment: CDR1 SGHRS and CDR2 YFSETQ. CDR3 sequence: CASSLELAGGNEQFF. The CDR3 region has the DNA TGCGCCAGCAGCTTGGAACTAGCGGGGGGCAATGAGCAGTTCTTC.

V usage is TRBV28 and J usage is TRBJ1-4; 8 positions agree with TRBD1. Looked up from germline, CDR1 is MDHEN and CDR2 is SYDVKM. The junction had 8 bases not matched to a gene; V was cut back by 6 bases and J by 8 bases. The CDR3 has 14 amino acids. The CDR3 DNA reads TGTGCCAGCAGCTCGACAGGGGTTGGGGAAAAACTGTTTTTT. As protein: CASSSTGVGEKLFF. The whole variable domain, filled in from reference TRBV28 and TRBJ1-4, reads DVKVTQSSRYLVKRTGEKVFLECVQDMDHENMFWYRQDPGLGLRLIYFSYDVKMKEKGDIPEGYSVSREKKERFSLILESASTNQTSMYLCASSSTGVGEKLFFGSGTQLSVL.

The sample holds one count of this clone. The chain joins TRBV28 to TRBJ1-1; maybe TRBD1 (6 bases). The CDR3 runs to 15 residues. Between the trimmed V and J ends, which lost 7 bases and 4 bases, there was a span of 19 bases. The germline V gene has CDR1 MDHEN and CDR2 SYDVKM. CDR3 amino acids: CASIKGGSRSTEAFF. DNA of the CDR3: TGTGCCAGCATAAAGGGGGGGAGTAGGAGCACTGAAGCTTTCTTT. Supplemented by reference TRBV28 and TRBJ1-1, the full variable domain reads DVKVTQSSRYLVKRTGEKVFLECVQDMDHENMFWYRQDPGLGLRLIYFSYDVKMKEKGDIPEGYSVSREKKERFSLILESASTNQTSMYLCASIKGGSRSTEAFFGQGTRLTVV.

V usage is TRBV5-4 and J usage is TRBJ2-2; 7 nucleotides align to TRBD1. V lost 0 bases and J lost 1; bases outside the gene matches: 0. CDR3 length equals 15 residues. Germline V gene data show CDR1 as SGHNT and CDR2 as YYREEE (reference sequence). The CDR3 is CASSLGQGNTGELFF. The CDR3 DNA reads TGTGCCAGCAGCTTGGGACAGGGGAACACCGGGGAGCTGTTTTTT. The whole variable domain, remainder taken from reference TRBV5-4 and TRBJ2-2, is ETGVTQSPTHLIKTRGQQVTLRCSSQSGHNTVSWYQQALGQGPQFIFQYYREEENGRGNFPPRFSGLQFPNYSSELNVNALELDDSALYLCASSLGQGNTGELFFGEGSRLTVL.

The rearrangement joins TRBV18 to TRBJ1-1; perhaps TRBD1 as D (6 bases). V lost 3 bases, J lost 3 bases, and 11 bases lay in between. CDR3 size: 14 residues. CDR1 is KGHSH and CDR2 is LQKENI in the germline V gene. The CDR3 DNA is TGTGCCAGCTCACCTGACTCAGGGGACACTGAAGCTTTCTTT. Translated: CASSPDSGDTEAFF.

The chain links TRBV5-6 to TRBJ2-3, with TRBD2 identical over 9 bases. The CDR3 sequence is 18 residues long. Per the germline V gene, CDR1 is SGHDT and CDR2 is YYEEEE. Trimming removed 0 bases from V and 5 bases from J; junction bases left unmatched: 13. The CDR3 DNA sequence: TGTGCCAGCAGCTTGGTAGCGGGGGCCCTATTTGGAGGAGATACGCAGTATTTT. It yields the protein CASSLVAGALFGGDTQYF.

This sequence joins TRBV11-3 and TRBJ1-2; 10 nucleotides line up with TRBD1. Germline V lookup: CDR1 SGHNT, CDR2 YENEEA. The ends lost 3 bases at V and 3 bases at J; junction bases unmatched: 7. CDR3 length: 16 residues. The CDR3 bases are TGTGCCAGCAGCTTTGGACAGGGGGGACGAGACTATGGCTACACCTTC. Protein sequence: CASSFGQGGRDYGYTF.

The chain has TRBV9 and TRBJ1-1; 7 positions match TRBD1. J was trimmed by 0 bases and V by 3 bases; bases with no gene match: 5. The germline V gene has CDR1 SGDLS and CDR2 YYNGEE. The CDR3 is made up of 15 amino acids. The CDR3 bases are TGTGCCAGCAGCGCCCTGGACAGGATGAACACTGAAGCTTTCTTT. Translated: CASSALDRMNTEAFF.